Below, 20 T cell receptor beta chains from the same sample are listed, as sequenced in a study of Graves' ophthalmopathy and Graves' hyperthyroidism. RNA transcripts provided the template for amplifying TCR beta CDR3 regions. Investigators did first-round RT-PCR with HTBI primers, then second-round multiplex PCR. TCRdb redid the calling of the multiplex PCR reads with MiXCR, one entry per CDR3 protein. The profile shows approximately 700,000 distinct CDR3 sequences, roughly 41% of them singletons. The material sequenced was peripheral blood. All receptors come from an adult man with Graves' ophthalmopathy.

V is TRBV29-1 and J is TRBJ2-5; D possibly corresponds to TRBD2 (6 bases). Germline lookup yields CDR1 SQVTM and CDR2 ANQGSEA. Trimming pared 8 bases from V and 2 bases from J, leaving 15 bases between. The CDR3 has 13 amino acids. This CDR3 reads CSTMTGGQETQYF. DNA for the CDR3: TGCAGCACGATGACTGGGGGGCAAGAGACCCAGTACTTC.

This clonotype was detected many times. This chain joins TRBV9 and TRBJ1-2, with D perhaps matching TRBD1 (5 bases). Germline values: CDR1 SGDLS, CDR2 YYNGEE. Between the trimmed V and J ends, which lost 1 base and 8 bases, there was a span of 9 bases. The CDR3 has 12 residues. The CDR3 reads CASSVQGRGYTF. CDR3 bases: TGTGCCAGCAGCGTACAGGGACGCGGCTACACCTTC.

A remark on this clonotype: A much larger clone lies one base from this, so it may be a read error. The CDR3 here is CASSLAGTRHYEQYF. CDR3 sequence (DNA): TGTGCCAGCAGTTTAGCCGGGACTAGACACTACGAGCAGTACTTC. The chain has TRBV10-3 and TRBJ2-7, with TRBD2 identical over 8 bases. The CDR3 spans 15 residues. Germline V gene data show CDR1 as ENHRY and CDR2 as SYGVKD.

The chain combines TRBV7-2 with TRBJ1-5, with a tentative D call TRBD1 (5 bases). Trimming removed 5 bases at V and 0 bases at J, with 14 bases between. CDR1 is SGHTA and CDR2 is FQGNSA in the germline V gene. This CDR3 comprises 16 residues. The CDR3 DNA is TGTGCCAGCAGCCACCCTCGGACATATAGCAATCAGCCCCAGCATTTT. Translating it yields CASSHPRTYSNQPQHF.

Concerning this clonotype: A read error may produce the germline difference seen at one junction end. CDR3 in amino acids: CASSFGGSGYAF. The CDR3, as DNA: TGTGCCAGCAGCTTTGGAGGGAGCGGCTACGCCTTC. This chain joins TRBV7-9 and TRBJ1-2; D gene uncertain. CDR1 SEHNR and CDR2 FQNEAQ come from the germline V gene (reference sequence). The CDR3 is made up of 12 amino acids. Using reference TRBV7-9 and TRBJ1-2 for the parts outside the CDR3, the full variable domain is DTGVSQNPRHKITKRGQNVTFRCDPISEHNRLYWYRQTLGQGPEFLTYFQNEAQLEKSRLLSDRFSAERPKGSFSTLEIQRTEQGDSAMYLCASSFGGSGYAFGSGTRLTVV.

The chain recombines TRBV6-1 with TRBJ1-1; 9 bases agree with TRBD1. With 6 bases clipped from V and 7 bases from J, the junction kept 3 bases outside the gene matches. Germline-derived CDR1 and CDR2 are MNHNS and SASEGT. The CDR3 is 12 residues long. CDR3 loop: CASRRTGDEAFF. The CDR3 DNA sequence: TGTGCCAGCAGGCGGACAGGGGATGAAGCTTTCTTT.

This clonotype was seen a few times. A much larger clone lies a single base off, so this may be a read error. The genes are TRBV7-6 and TRBJ2-7, with D unresolved. Germline V CDR1 and CDR2: SGHVS, FNYEAQ. V lost 4 bases to trimming and J lost 2 bases, with 9 bases between them. The CDR3 has 13 amino acids. The CDR3 loop is CASSYRQAYEQYF. CDR3 nucleotides: TGTGCCAGCAGCTACAGACAAGCCTACGAGCAGTACTTC.

Remarks on this clonotype: A much larger clone differs by one base, so this may be a read error. The V and J genes are TRBV10-3 and TRBJ1-1; D remains ambiguous. Germline CDR1 ENHRY, CDR2 SYGVKD. This CDR3 is 15 amino acids long. V was shortened by 3 bases and J by 4 bases, with 15 bases between the two germline ends. The chain's CDR3 is CAISDWEGLGTEAFF. In DNA form, the CDR3 reads TGTGCCATCAGTGATTGGGAGGGTTTGGGCACTGAAGCTTTCTTT.

The chain uses TRBV5-1 and TRBJ2-6, with 9 bases identical to TRBD1. CDR1 is SGHRS and CDR2 is YFSETQ in the germline V gene. The CDR3 contains 18 residues. Unmatched junction bases numbered 16, after V lost 4 bases and J lost 8 bases. CDR3: CASSPGGQGVAGTNVLTF. CDR3 coding DNA: TGCGCCAGCAGCCCCGGGGGACAGGGTGTAGCAGGGACCAACGTCCTGACTTTC.

In this sample, this clonotype turned up many times. This chain uses TRBV14 with TRBJ2-7; D is perhaps TRBD1 or TRBD2 (5 bases each). Germline CDR1 is SGHDN and CDR2 is FVKESK. The V end was cut by 2 bases, the J end by 3 bases, with 17 bases between. This CDR3 is built from 16 residues. CDR3 nucleotide sequence: TGTGCCAGCAGCCAATCCCAGGACACGGACTTCTACGAGCAGTACTTC. Translating it yields CASSQSQDTDFYEQYF.

V usage is TRBV5-1 and J usage is TRBJ2-2, with D unclear. The CDR3 has 13 residues. Per germline, CDR1 SGHRS and CDR2 YFSETQ. Trimming cost V 0 bases and J 6 bases, with 6 bases left between them. Here the CDR3 DNA reads TGCGCCAGCAGCTTGGGTGCATCCGGGGAGCTGTTTTTT. Translated, it gives CASSLGASGELFF.

V usage is TRBV28 and J usage is TRBJ2-7; TRBD1 might be the D (6 bases). Germline V gene data show CDR1 as MDHEN and CDR2 as SYDVKM. V lost 6 bases and J 6 bases, leaving 15 bases between the germline ends. This CDR3 has 13 amino acids. DNA of the CDR3: TGTGCCAGCAGAAACACAGGGTCGAGCGAGCAGTACTTC. It translates to CASRNTGSSEQYF.

As to this clonotype: Sequence at one end of the junction differs from germline and may be a read error. The chain uses TRBV7-6 and TRBJ1-2; D may be TRBD1 (5 bases). Germline CDR1 reads SGHVS; CDR2 reads FNYEAQ. The length of the CDR3 is 14 residues. For the CDR3, the DNA is TGTACCAGCAGCTTAGATGGGACCACCTATGGCTACACCTTC. The encoded protein is CTSSLDGTTYGYTF.

Concerning this clonotype itself: A read error is likely, as this CDR3 ends without the conserved phenylalanine or tryptophan. The DNA is omitted, as the CDR3 cannot be located on it reliably, and the CDR3 follows TCRdb's listing. V and J are TRBV12-3 or TRBV12-4 and TRBJ1-3. The CDR3 is 8 amino acids in total, end residues counted. The CDR3: CASSLVPP.

The rearrangement uses TRBV20-1 and TRBJ2-5; TRBD1 aligns across 9 bases. V was pared by 5 bases and J by 5 bases, with 15 bases of the junction left unmatched. The CDR3 consists of 16 residues. Germline V gene sequence: CDR1 DFQATT, CDR2 SNEGSKA (reference sequence). The CDR3 nucleotides read TGCAGTGCTGCATACCGGGACAGGGATGTTTATGAGACCCAGTACTTC. It is translated as CSAAYRDRDVYETQYF.

The chain combines TRBV25-1 with TRBJ1-1; no reliable D call. This CDR3 spans 11 amino acids. The V end was cut by 3 bases, the J end by 11 bases, with 10 bases between. CDR1 is MGHDK, CDR2 SYGVNS, per germline. CDR3 region: CASSEGAGAFF. The CDR3 DNA sequence: TGTGCCAGCAGTGAGGGCGCTGGGGCTTTCTTT. Full variable domain (rest looked up from reference TRBV25-1 and TRBJ1-1): EADIYQTPRYLVIGTGKKITLECSQTMGHDKMYWYQQDPGMELHLIHYSYGVNSTEKGDLSSESTVSRIRTEHFPLTLESARPSHTSQYLCASSEGAGAFFGQGTRLTVV.

The genes are TRBV15 and TRBJ1-6, with 12 bases identical to TRBD1. CDR3 length: 12 amino acids. Germline lookup yields CDR1 LNHNV and CDR2 YYDKDF (reference sequence). Germline trimming cut 11 bases from V and 10 bases from J; bases unmatched to any gene: 3. CDR3: CASGTGGSPLHF. The CDR3 DNA reads as TGTGCCTCCGGGACAGGGGGCTCACCCCTCCACTTT.

This clonotype was seen many times. V usage is TRBV7-9 and J usage is TRBJ1-4, with D possibly matching TRBD1 (5 bases). The V end was cut by 4 bases, the J end by 0 bases, with 12 bases between. Germline V lookup: CDR1 SEHNR, CDR2 FQNEAQ (reference sequence). The CDR3 is 16 residues long. The CDR3: CASSSSPTATNEKLFF. The CDR3, as DNA: TGTGCCAGCAGCTCGTCCCCGACAGCAACTAATGAAAAACTGTTTTTT. The complete variable domain, with remaining parts taken from reference TRBV7-9 and TRBJ1-4, reads DTGVSQNPRHKITKRGQNVTFRCDPISEHNRLYWYRQTLGQGPEFLTYFQNEAQLEKSRLLSDRFSAERPKGSFSTLEIQRTEQGDSAMYLCASSSSPTATNEKLFFGSGTQLSVL.

This clonotype was detected many times. The gene calls are TRBV20-1 and TRBJ2-6; the D is unclear. The CDR3 runs to 11 residues. V was pared by 6 bases and J by 6 bases, with 6 bases between. The germline V gene has CDR1 DFQATT and CDR2 SNEGSKA (reference sequence). The CDR3 loop is CSAVEANVLTF. For the CDR3, the DNA is TGCAGTGCGGTTGAGGCCAACGTCCTGACTTTC.

There are many counts of this clonotype. The gene calls are TRBV10-3 and TRBJ2-3, with D possibly being TRBD2 (6 bases). The CDR3 is made up of 14 amino acids. Trimming removed 10 bases from V and 0 bases from J, with 14 bases in between. The germline gives CDR1 ENHRY, CDR2 SYGVKD. The CDR3 coding sequence is TGTGCCACCGACGAGGGGACTAGCACAGATACGCAGTATTTT. Its translation: CATDEGTSTDTQYF.